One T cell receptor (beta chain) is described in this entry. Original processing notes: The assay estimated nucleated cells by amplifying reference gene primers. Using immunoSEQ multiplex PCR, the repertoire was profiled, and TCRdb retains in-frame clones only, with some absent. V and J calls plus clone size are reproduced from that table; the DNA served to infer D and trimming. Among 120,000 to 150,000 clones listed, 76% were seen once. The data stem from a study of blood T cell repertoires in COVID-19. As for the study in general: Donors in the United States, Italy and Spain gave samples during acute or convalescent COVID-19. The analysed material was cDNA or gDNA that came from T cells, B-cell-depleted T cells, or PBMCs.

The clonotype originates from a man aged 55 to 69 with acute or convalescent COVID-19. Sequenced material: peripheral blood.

The CDR3 region is CASSFGGTSPLHF. CDR3 DNA: TGTGCCAGCAGTTTTGGGGGGACTTCACCCCTCCACTTT. V usage is TRBV27 and J usage is TRBJ1-6, with a possible D match to TRBD1 (5 bases). The V gene lost 3 bases and the J gene lost 9 bases, with 9 bases spanning the gap. This CDR3 has 13 amino acids. Germline lookup yields CDR1 MNHEY and CDR2 SMNVEV (reference sequence).